This T cell receptor (beta chain) was profiled in a study of blood T cell repertoires in COVID-19. Overall study: Spain, Italy and the United States supplied samples that represented acute and convalescent COVID-19. Sources were T cells, B-cell-depleted T cells, or PBMCs; the material itself was cDNA or gDNA.

Original processing notes: The authors estimated nucleated cell counts from reference gene primer amplification. The protocol was immunoSEQ multiplex PCR, while the TCRdb copy is restricted to in-frame clones and leaves out a portion. That table is the source of V, J and clone size, and D and trimming were worked out from the DNA. The sample records around 120,000 clones, over 85% being singletons. The CDR3 is made up of 12 amino acids. Trimming removed 3 bases at V and 5 bases at J, with 8 bases between. Germline-derived CDR1 and CDR2 are SQVTM and ANQGSEA. This TCR derives from a man aged 50-60 years with active COVID-19. Specimen: peripheral blood. V is TRBV29-1 and J is TRBJ2-1, with D possibly TRBD1 on 6 matching bases. CDR3 in amino acids: CSVEWGHNEQFF. DNA of the CDR3: TGCAGCGTTGAGTGGGGGCACAATGAGCAGTTCTTC.